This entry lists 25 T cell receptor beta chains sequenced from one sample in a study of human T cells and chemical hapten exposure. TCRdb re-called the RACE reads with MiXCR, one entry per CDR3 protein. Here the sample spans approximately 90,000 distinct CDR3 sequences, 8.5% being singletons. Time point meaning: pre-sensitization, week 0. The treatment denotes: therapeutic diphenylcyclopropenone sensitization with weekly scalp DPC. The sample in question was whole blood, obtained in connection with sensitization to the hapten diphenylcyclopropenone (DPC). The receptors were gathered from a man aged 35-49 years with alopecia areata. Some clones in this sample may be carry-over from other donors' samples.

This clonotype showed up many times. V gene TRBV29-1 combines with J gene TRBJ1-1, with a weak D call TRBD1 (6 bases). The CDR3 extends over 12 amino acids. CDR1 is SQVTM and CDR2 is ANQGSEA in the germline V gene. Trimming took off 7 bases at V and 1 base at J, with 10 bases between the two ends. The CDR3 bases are TGCAGCGGGGACACCTCGAACACTGAAGCTTTCTTT. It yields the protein CSGDTSNTEAFF.

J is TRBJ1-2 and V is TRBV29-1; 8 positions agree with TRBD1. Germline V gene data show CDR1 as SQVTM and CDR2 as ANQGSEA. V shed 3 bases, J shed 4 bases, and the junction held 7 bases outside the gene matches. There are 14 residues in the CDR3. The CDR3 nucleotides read TGCAGCGTTGATATGGGACAGGAGTTCTATGGCTACACCTTC. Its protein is CSVDMGQEFYGYTF.

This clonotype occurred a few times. Written as DNA, the CDR3 is TGTGCCAGCAGCCCACCCGCAACACGCGGAGATACGCAGTATTTT. Encoded protein: CASSPPATRGDTQYF. This chain uses TRBV6-5 with TRBJ2-3; D call uncertain. The CDR3 extends over 15 amino acids. V was pared by 6 bases and J by 5 bases, with 18 bases between. Germline V gene sequence: CDR1 MNHEY, CDR2 SVGAGI.

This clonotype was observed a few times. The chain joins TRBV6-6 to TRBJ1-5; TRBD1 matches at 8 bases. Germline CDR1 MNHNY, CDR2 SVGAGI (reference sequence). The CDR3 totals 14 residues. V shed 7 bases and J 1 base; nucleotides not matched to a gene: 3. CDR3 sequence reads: CASIHRGSNQPQHF. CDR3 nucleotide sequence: TGTGCCAGCATCCACAGGGGGAGCAATCAGCCCCAGCATTTT.

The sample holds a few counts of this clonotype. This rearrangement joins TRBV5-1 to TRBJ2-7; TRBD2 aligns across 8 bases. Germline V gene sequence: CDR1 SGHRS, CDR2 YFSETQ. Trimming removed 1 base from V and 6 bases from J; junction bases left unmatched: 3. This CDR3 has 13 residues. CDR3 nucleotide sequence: TGCGCCAGCAGCTTGCGGGAGGGCAGCGAGCAGTACTTC. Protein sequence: CASSLREGSEQYF.

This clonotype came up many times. This CDR3 is CSVRQEMNTEAFF. The CDR3 coding sequence is TGCAGCGTAAGACAGGAGATGAACACTGAAGCTTTCTTT. The J gene is TRBJ1-1, the V gene TRBV29-1, with D tentatively TRBD1 (6 bases). The CDR3 spans 13 residues. With 6 bases removed from V and 0 bases from J, the gap between germline ends came to 11 bases. In germline, CDR1 is SQVTM, CDR2 ANQGSEA.

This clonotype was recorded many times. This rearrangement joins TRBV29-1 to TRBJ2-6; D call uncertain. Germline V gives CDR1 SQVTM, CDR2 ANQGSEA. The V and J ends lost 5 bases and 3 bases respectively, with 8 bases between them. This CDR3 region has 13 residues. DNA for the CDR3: TGCAGCGTTTGTATGAGTGGGGCCAACGTCCTGACTTTC. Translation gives CSVCMSGANVLTF.

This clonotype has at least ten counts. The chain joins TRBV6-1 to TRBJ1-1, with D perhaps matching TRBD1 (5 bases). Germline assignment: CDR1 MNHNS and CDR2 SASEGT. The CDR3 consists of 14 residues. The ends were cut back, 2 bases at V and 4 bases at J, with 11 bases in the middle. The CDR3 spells CASSELGAGTEAFF. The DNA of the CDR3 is TGTGCCAGCAGTGAACTAGGGGCTGGCACTGAAGCTTTCTTT.

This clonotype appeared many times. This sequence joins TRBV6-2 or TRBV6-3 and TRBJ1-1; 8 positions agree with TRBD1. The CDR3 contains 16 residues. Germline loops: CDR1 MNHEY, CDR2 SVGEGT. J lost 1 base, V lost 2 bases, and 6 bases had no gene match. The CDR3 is CASSYRWTGTNTEAFF. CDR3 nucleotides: TGTGCCAGCAGTTACCGCTGGACAGGGACGAACACTGAAGCTTTCTTT.

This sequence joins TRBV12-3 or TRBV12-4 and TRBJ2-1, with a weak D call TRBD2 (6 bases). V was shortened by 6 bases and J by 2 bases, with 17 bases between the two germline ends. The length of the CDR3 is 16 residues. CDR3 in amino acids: CASREGTSHAYNEQFF. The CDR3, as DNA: TGTGCCAGCAGAGAAGGGACTTCCCATGCCTACAATGAGCAGTTCTTC.

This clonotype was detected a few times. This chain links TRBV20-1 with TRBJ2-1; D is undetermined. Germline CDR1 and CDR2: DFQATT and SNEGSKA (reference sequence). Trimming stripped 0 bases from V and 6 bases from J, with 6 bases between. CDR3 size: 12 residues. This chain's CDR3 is CSARDSPNEQFF. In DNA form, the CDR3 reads TGCAGTGCTAGAGATAGCCCCAATGAGCAGTTCTTC.

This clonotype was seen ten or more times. As DNA, the CDR3 is TGTGCCAGCAGCTTAACAGGGGATGGAACAGATACGCAGTATTTT. Its protein product is CASSLTGDGTDTQYF. V is TRBV12-3 or TRBV12-4 and J is TRBJ2-3; 7 positions agree with TRBD1. Trimming cost V 6 bases and J 3 bases; bases outside gene matches: 9. The CDR3 is 15 residues long.

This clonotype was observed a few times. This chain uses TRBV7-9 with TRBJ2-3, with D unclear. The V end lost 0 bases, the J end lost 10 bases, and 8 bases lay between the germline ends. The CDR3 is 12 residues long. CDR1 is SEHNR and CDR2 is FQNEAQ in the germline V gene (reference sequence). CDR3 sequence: CASSLAWQPQYF. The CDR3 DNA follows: TGTGCCAGCAGCTTAGCTTGGCAGCCGCAGTATTTT.

CDR3 loop: CASRPLAGGGTYEQYV. CDR3 DNA sequence: TGTGCCAGCAGACCCCTGGCCGGGGGGGGAACCTACGAGCAGTACGTC. This chain joins TRBV27 and TRBJ2-7, with 8 bases identical to TRBD2. In germline, CDR1 is MNHEY, CDR2 SMNVEV (reference sequence). The CDR3 runs to 16 residues. The junction had 12 bases not matched to a gene; V was cut back by 6 bases and J by 2 bases.

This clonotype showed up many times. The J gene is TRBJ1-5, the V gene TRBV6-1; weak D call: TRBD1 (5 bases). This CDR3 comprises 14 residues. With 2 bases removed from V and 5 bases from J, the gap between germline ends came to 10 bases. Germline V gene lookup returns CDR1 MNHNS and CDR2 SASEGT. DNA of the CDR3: TGTGCCAGCAGTGAACAGGGAGCGGATCAGCCCCAGCATTTT. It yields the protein CASSEQGADQPQHF.

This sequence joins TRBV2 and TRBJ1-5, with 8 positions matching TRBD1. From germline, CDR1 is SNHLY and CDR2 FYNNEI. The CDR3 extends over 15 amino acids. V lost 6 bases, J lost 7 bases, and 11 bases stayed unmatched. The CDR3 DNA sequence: TGTGCCAGCAGCGGGGGACAGGTCATGGACCAGCCCCAGCATTTT. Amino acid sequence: CASSGGQVMDQPQHF.

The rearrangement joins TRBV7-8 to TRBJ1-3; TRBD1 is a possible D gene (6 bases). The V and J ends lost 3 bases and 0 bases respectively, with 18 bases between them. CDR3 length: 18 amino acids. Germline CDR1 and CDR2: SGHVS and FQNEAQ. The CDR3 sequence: CASSLEGGRFYSGNTIYF. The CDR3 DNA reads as TGTGCCAGCAGCTTGGAGGGGGGCAGATTTTACTCTGGAAACACCATATATTTT.

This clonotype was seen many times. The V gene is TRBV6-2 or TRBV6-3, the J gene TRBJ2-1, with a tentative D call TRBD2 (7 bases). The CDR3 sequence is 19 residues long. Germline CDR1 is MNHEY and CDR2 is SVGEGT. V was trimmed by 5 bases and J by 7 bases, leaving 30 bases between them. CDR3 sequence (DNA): TGTGCCAGCAGTCCACCGAGCGGGACACACGGGAGGCCCTCAAATGAGCAGTTCTTC. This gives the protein CASSPPSGTHGRPSNEQFF.

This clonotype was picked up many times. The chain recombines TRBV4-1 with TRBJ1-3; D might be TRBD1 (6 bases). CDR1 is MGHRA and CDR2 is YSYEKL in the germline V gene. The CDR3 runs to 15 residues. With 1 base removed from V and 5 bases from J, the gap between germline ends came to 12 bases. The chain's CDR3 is CASSQGGGGRNTIYF. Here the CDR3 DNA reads TGCGCCAGCAGCCAAGGGGGGGGCGGGAGAAACACCATATATTTT.

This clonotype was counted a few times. The CDR3 DNA follows: TGTGCCAGCACCGCGACAGGGGGCCCCTACGAGCAGTACTTC. Residues: CASTATGGPYEQYF. The chain joins TRBV6-6 to TRBJ2-7; 10 bases are a match to TRBD1. The germline V gene has CDR1 MNHNY and CDR2 SVGAGI (reference sequence). V was clipped by 7 bases and J by 2 bases; unmatched bases: 5. The CDR3 length is 14 residues.

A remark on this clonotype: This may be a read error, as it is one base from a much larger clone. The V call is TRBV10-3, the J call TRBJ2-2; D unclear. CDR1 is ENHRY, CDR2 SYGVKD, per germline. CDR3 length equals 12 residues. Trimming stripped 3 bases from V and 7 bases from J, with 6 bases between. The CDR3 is CAISEVIGELFF. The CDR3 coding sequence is TGTGCCATCAGTGAAGTCATCGGGGAGCTGTTTTTT.

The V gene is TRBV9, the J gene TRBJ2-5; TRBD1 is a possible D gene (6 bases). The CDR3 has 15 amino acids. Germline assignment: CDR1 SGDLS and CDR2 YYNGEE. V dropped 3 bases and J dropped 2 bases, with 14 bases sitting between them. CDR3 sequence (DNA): TGTGCCAGCAGCGACCCCCTGGACAGTCAAGAGACCCAGTACTTC. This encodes CASSDPLDSQETQYF.

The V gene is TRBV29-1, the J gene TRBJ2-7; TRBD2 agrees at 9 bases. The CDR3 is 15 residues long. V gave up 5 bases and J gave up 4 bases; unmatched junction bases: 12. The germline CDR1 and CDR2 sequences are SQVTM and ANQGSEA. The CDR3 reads CSVLGGLAGEYEQYF. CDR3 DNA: TGCAGCGTTCTTGGGGGACTAGCTGGCGAGTACGAGCAGTACTTC.

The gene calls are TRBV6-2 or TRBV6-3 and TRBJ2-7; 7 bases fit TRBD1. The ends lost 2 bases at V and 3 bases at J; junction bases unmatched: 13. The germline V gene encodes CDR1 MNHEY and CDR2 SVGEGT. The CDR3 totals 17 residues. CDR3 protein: CASSYPGTAFRFYEQYV. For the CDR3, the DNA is TGTGCCAGCAGTTACCCCGGGACAGCTTTCCGGTTCTACGAGCAGTACGTC.

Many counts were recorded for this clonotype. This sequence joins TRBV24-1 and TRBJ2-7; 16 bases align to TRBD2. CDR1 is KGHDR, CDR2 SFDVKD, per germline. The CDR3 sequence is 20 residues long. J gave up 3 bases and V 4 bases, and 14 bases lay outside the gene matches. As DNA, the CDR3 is TGTGCCACCAGTGAGTGGGACCCGGGACTAGCGGGAGGGCCTATCTACGAGCAGTACGTC. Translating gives CATSEWDPGLAGGPIYEQYV.